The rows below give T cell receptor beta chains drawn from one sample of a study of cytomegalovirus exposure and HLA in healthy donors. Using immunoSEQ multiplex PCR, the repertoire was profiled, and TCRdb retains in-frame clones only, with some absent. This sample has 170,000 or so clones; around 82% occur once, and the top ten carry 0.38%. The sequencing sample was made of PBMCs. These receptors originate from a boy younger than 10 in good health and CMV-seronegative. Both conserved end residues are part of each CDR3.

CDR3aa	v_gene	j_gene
CASSLYRGAGNQPQHF	TRBV27	TRBJ1-5
CASSEWLAGVDYEQYF	TRBV2	TRBJ2-7
CASSYREGENTQYF	TRBV6-6	TRBJ2-3
CSVDDPTSQVSDTQYF	TRBV29-1	TRBJ2-3
CASSEEGLADYEQYF	TRBV2	TRBJ2-7
CASSFLDRGKYEQYF	TRBV5-1	TRBJ2-7
CSVSGTRSTYEQYF	TRBV29-1	-
CASSEEGTTYGYTF	TRBV2	TRBJ1-2
CASSRTSGNNEQFF	TRBV6-5	TRBJ2-1
CASSSDKTTNEKLFF	TRBV5-6	TRBJ1-4
CASSNGQGNTEAFF	TRBV27	TRBJ1-1
CARGWPGGDQPQHF	TRBV6-1	TRBJ1-5
CASSEVGAEHYEQYF	TRBV6-1	TRBJ2-7
CASSPRGTGVGEQYF	TRBV14	TRBJ2-7
CASSREAASYEQYF	TRBV4-1	TRBJ2-7
CASSVVAGQSGANVLTF	TRBV9	TRBJ2-6
CASSIFLQAAISYEQYF	TRBV7-7	TRBJ2-7
CASSLWTGGTDTQYF	TRBV5-1	TRBJ2-3
CASSFLQGAYNEQFF	TRBV28	TRBJ2-1
CASSRGLAEVGDF	TRBV5-4	TRBJ2-5
CASSESSGGVGDTQYF	TRBV10-2	TRBJ2-3
CASSLWRGSENEQFF	TRBV28	TRBJ2-1
CASSLTGAGYETQYF	TRBV5-1	TRBJ2-5
CASSMGHSNQPQHF	TRBV19	TRBJ1-5
CASSEGAGYGYTF	TRBV7-2	TRBJ1-2
CASSLDSYSGNTIYF	TRBV11-2	TRBJ1-3
CASSLDLATDTQYF	TRBV11-2	TRBJ2-3
CASSVEGVTQYF	TRBV9	TRBJ2-3
CSVEGGGSETQYF	TRBV29-1	TRBJ2-5
CASSVDLSSYNEQFF	TRBV9	TRBJ2-1
CASSFRQGGDSTEAFF	TRBV7-6	TRBJ1-1